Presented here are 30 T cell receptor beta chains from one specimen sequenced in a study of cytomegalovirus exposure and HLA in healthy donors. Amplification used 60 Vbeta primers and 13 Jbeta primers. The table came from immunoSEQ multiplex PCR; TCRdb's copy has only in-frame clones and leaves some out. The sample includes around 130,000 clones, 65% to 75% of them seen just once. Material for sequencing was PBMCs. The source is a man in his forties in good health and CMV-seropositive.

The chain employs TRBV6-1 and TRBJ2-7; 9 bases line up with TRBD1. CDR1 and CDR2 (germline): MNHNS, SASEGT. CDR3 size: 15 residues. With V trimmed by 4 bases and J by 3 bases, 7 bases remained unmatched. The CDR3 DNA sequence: TGTGCCAGCAGTGGGGACAGGGAACTTAGCTACGAGCAGTACTTC. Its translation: CASSGDRELSYEQYF.

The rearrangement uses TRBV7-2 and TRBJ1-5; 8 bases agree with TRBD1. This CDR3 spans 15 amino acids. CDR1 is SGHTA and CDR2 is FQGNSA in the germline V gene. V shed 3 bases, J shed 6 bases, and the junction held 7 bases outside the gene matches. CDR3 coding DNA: TGTGCCAGCAGCTTCGGACAGGGTGGGAGTCAGCCCCAGCATTTT. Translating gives CASSFGQGGSQPQHF.

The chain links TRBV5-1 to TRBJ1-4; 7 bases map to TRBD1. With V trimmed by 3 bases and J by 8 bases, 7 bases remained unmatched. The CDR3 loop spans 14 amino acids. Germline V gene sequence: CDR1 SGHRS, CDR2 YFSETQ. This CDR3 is CASSSQGEGEKLFF. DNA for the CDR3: TGCGCCAGCAGCTCCCAGGGGGAAGGGGAAAAACTGTTTTTT.

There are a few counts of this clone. Written as DNA, the CDR3 is TGCGCCAGCAGCCAAGAGGGCGGGACAGGGGGTGAGCAGTTCTTC. Translated, it gives CASSQEGGTGGEQFF. This chain links TRBV4-1 with TRBJ2-1; TRBD1 matches 11 bases. The CDR3 loop spans 15 amino acids. The germline V gene has CDR1 MGHRA and CDR2 YSYEKL. With V trimmed by 0 bases and J by 9 bases, 4 bases remained unmatched.

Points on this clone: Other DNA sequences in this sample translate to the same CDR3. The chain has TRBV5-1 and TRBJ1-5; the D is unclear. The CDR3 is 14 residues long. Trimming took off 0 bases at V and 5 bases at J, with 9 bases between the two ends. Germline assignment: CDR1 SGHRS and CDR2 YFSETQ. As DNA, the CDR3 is TGCGCCAGCAGCTTGGACAGTCCAGATCAGCCCCAGCATTTT. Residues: CASSLDSPDQPQHF.

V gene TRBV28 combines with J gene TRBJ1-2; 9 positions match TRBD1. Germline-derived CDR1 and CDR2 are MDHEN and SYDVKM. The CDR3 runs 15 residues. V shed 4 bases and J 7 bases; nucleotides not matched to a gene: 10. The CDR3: CASSWTGQGVLGYTF. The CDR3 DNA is TGTGCCAGCAGTTGGACGGGACAGGGTGTTCTTGGCTACACCTTC.

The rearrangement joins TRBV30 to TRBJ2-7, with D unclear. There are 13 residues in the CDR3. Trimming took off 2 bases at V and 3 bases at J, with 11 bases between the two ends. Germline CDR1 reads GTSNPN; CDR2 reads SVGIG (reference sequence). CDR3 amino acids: CAWSPGVVYEQYF. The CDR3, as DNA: TGTGCCTGGAGTCCCGGAGTGGTCTACGAGCAGTACTTC.

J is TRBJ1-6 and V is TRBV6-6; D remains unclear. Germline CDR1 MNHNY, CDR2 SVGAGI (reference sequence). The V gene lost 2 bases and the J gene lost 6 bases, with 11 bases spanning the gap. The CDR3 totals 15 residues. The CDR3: CASSYRRPPNSPLHF. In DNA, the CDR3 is TGTGCCAGCAGTTACCGCAGGCCGCCTAATTCACCCCTCCACTTT.

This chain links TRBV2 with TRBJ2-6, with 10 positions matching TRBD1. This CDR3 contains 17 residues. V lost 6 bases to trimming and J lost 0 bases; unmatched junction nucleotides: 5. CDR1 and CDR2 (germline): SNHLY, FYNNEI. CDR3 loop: CASRRTGGFSGANVLTF. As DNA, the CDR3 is TGTGCCAGCAGGAGGACAGGGGGTTTCTCTGGGGCCAACGTCCTGACTTTC.

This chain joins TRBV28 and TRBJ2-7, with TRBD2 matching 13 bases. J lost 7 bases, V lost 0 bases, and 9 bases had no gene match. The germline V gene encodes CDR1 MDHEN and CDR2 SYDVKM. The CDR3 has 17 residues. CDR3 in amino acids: CASSLWELAGGPGEQYF. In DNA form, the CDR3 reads TGTGCCAGCAGTTTATGGGAACTAGCGGGAGGGCCGGGGGAGCAGTACTTC.

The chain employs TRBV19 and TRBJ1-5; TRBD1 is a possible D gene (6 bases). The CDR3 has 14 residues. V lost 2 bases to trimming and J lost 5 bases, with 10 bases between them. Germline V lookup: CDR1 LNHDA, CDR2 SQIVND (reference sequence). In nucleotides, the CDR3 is TGTGCCAGTAGTATAAGGGGGTCGGATCAGCCCCAGCATTTT. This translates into CASSIRGSDQPQHF.

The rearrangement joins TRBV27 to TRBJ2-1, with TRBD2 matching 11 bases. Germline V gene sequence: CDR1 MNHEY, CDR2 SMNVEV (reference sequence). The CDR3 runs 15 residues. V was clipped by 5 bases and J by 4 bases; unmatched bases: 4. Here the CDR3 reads CASSPLAGGYNEQFF. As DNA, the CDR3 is TGTGCCAGCAGTCCTCTAGCGGGGGGTTACAATGAGCAGTTCTTC.

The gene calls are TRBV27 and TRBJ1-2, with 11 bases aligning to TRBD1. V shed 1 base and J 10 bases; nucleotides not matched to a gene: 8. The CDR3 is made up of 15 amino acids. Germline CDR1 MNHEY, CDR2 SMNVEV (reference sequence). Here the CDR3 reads CASSLYRTGGRNYTF. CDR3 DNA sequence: TGTGCCAGCAGTTTATACCGGACAGGGGGCAGAAACTACACCTTC.

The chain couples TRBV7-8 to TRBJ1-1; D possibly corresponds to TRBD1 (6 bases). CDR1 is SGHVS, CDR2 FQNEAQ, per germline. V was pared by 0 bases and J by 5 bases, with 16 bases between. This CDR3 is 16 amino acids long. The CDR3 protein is CASSLARRGAWTEAFF. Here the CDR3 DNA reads TGTGCCAGCAGCTTAGCGCGCCGGGGGGCCTGGACTGAAGCTTTCTTT.

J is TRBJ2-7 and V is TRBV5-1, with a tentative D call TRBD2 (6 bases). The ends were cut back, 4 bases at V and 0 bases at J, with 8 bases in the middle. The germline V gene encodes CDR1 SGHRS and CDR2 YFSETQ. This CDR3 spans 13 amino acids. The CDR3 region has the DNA TGCGCCAGCAGCCCCGGGGGCTCCTACGAGCAGTACTTC. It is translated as CASSPGGSYEQYF.

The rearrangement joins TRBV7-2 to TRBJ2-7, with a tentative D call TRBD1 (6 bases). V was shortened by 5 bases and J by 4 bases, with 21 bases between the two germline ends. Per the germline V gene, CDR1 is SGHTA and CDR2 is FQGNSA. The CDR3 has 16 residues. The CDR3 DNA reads TGTGCCAGCAGCCTCCGTCAGGGGTGGAGTACATACGAGCAGTACTTC. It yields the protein CASSLRQGWSTYEQYF.

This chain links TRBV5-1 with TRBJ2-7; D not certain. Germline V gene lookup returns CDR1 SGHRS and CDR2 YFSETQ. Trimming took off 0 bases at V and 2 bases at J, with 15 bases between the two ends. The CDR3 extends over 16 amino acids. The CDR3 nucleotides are TGCGCCAGCAGCTTGGTGATGCGTCAACCCGCCTACGAGCAGTACTTC. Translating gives CASSLVMRQPAYEQYF.

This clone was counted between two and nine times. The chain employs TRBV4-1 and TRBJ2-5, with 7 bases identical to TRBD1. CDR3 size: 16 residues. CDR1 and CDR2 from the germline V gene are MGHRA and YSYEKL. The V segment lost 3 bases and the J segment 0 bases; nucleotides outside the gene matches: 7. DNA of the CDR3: TGCGCCAGCAGCCAGACCCTGGGACAGAACCAAGAGACCCAGTACTTC. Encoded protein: CASSQTLGQNQETQYF.

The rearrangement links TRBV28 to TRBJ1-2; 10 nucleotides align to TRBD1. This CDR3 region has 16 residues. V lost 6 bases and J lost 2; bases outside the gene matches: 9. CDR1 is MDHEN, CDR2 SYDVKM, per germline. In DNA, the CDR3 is TGTGCCAGCAGCCTACCCGGACAGGGGGGAAACTATGGCTACACCTTC. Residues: CASSLPGQGGNYGYTF.

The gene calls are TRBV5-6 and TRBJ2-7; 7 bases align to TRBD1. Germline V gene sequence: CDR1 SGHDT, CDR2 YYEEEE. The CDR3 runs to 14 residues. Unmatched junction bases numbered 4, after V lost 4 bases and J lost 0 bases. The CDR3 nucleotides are TGTGCCAGCAGCCGGGGACAGAGCTCCTACGAGCAGTACTTC. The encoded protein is CASSRGQSSYEQYF.

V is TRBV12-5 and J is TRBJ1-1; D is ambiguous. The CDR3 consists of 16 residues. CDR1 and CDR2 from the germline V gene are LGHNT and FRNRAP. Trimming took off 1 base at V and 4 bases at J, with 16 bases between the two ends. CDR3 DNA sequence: TGTGCTAGTGGTTTGGGGGCCGGGGTTGGGAGCACTGAAGCTTTCTTT. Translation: CASGLGAGVGSTEAFF.

The CDR3 spells CVRSLEGNTYEQYF. CDR3 sequence (DNA): TGTGTCAGAAGCTTAGAGGGGAATACCTACGAGCAGTACTTC. The V gene is TRBV7-5, the J gene TRBJ2-7; the D call TRBD1 from the table was never checked on the DNA. TRBV7-5 is a listed pseudogene. The CDR3 runs 14 residues.

CDR3 coding DNA: TGTGCCAGCAGCCGAGGTTGGCAGGGAAGAGATGGCTACACCTTC. It codes for CASSRGWQGRDGYTF. The genes are TRBV11-2 and TRBJ1-2, with a weak D call TRBD1 (5 bases). CDR3 length: 15 amino acids. Trimming removed 5 bases at V and 6 bases at J, with 19 bases between. CDR1 and CDR2 (germline): SGHAT, FQNNGV. Filled out from reference TRBV11-2 and TRBJ1-2, the complete variable domain reads EAGVAQSPRYKIIEKRQSVAFWCNPISGHATLYWYQQILGQGPKLLIQFQNNGVVDDSQLPKDRFSAERLKGVDSTLKIQPAKLEDSAVYLCASSRGWQGRDGYTFGSGTRLTVV.

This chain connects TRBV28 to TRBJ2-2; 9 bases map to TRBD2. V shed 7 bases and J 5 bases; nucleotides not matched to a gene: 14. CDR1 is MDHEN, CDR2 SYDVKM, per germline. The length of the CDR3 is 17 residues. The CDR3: CASTSYKVAGVTGELFF. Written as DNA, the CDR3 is TGTGCCAGCACCTCATATAAGGTAGCGGGAGTTACCGGGGAGCTGTTTTTT.

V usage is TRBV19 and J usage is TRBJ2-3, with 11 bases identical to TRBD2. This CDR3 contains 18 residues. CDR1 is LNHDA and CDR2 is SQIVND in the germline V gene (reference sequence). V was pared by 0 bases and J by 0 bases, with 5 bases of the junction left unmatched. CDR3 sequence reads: CASSIDTSGSGSTDTQYF. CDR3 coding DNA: TGTGCCAGTAGTATAGATACTAGCGGGAGCGGGAGCACAGATACGCAGTATTTT.

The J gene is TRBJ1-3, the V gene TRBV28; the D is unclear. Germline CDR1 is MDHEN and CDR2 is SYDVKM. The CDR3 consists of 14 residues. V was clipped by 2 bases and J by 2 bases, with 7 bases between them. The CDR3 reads CASSLENPGNTIYF. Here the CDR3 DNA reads TGTGCCAGCAGTTTAGAGAATCCTGGAAACACCATATATTTT.

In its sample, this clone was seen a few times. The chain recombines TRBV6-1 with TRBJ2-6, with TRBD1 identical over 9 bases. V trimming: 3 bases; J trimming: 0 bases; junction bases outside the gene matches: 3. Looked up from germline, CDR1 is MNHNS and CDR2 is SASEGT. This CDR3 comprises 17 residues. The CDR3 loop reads CASSEGQGLSGANVLTF. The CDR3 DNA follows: TGTGCCAGCAGTGAGGGACAGGGTCTCTCTGGGGCCAACGTCCTGACTTTC.

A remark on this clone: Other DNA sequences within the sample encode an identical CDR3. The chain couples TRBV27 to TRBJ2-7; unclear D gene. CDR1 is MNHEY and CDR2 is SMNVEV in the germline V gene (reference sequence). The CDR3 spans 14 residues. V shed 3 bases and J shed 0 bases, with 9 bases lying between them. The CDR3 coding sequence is TGTGCCAGCAGTTTCTCTTCTAGCTCCTACGAGCAGTACTTC. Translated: CASSFSSSSYEQYF.

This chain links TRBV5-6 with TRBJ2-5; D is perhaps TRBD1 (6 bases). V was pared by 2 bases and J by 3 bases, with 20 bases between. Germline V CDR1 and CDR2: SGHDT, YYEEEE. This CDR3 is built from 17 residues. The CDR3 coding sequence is TGTGCCAGCAGCTTCTTCCAGACAGGCGGCGCGGAAGAGACCCAGTACTTC. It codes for CASSFFQTGGAEETQYF.

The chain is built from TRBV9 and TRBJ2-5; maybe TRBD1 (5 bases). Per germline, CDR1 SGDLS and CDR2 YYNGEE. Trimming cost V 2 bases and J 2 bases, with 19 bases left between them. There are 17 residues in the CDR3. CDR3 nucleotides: TGTGCCAGCAGCGTCAATCAGGGTCCCGAGAGACAAGAGACCCAGTACTTC. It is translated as CASSVNQGPERQETQYF.